The 23 T cell receptor beta chains in this list originate from one sample, sequenced in a study of shared clonotypes between healthy human individuals. Sequencing was performed with immunoSEQ multiplex PCR; in TCRdb, only in-frame clones are kept and a portion is missing. Of millions of clones listed, approximately 95% are singletons. The sequenced sample was naive CD4+ T cells from PBMCs. Stated subset: CD45RA+ positively selected. The receptor set was obtained from a man between 18 and 29 years old in good health. Some clones in this sample may be carry-over from other donors' samples.

The chain links TRBV28 to TRBJ2-1; D is perhaps TRBD2 (5 bases). The CDR3 runs 12 residues. Between the trimmed V and J ends, which lost 4 bases and 15 bases, there was a span of 16 bases. The germline gives CDR1 MDHEN, CDR2 SYDVKM. The CDR3 protein is CASSSSTRLWFF. CDR3 DNA sequence: TGTGCCAGCAGTTCATCCACAAGACTATGGTTCTTC.

V usage is TRBV18 and J usage is TRBJ1-1, with TRBD1 matching 7 bases. The CDR3 spans 15 residues. V trimming: 1 base; J trimming: 4 bases; junction bases outside the gene matches: 6. Germline CDR1 is KGHSH and CDR2 is LQKENI. The CDR3 spells CASSPQGGWVTEAFF. The CDR3 nucleotides read TGTGCCAGCTCACCACAAGGGGGCTGGGTCACTGAAGCTTTCTTT.

DNA for the CDR3: TGTGCCAGCAGTGAAGAAGGGGCTAGCCGAAACACCATATATTTT. As protein: CASSEEGASRNTIYF. V is TRBV6-1 and J is TRBJ1-3; D is perhaps TRBD1 (5 bases). The CDR3 totals 15 residues. Trimming took off 1 base at V and 5 bases at J, with 12 bases between the two ends. Germline values: CDR1 MNHNS, CDR2 SASEGT.

This clone showed up just a few times. This chain uses TRBV7-3 with TRBJ1-1; a weak D match, TRBD1 (6 bases). Germline V CDR1 and CDR2: SGHTA, FQGTGA. The V end lost 5 bases, the J end lost 1 base, and 17 bases lay between the germline ends. The CDR3 runs 16 residues. CDR3 coding DNA: TGTGCCAGCAGCCATTATGGCAAACAGGGGAACACTGAAGCTTTCTTT. Translated: CASSHYGKQGNTEAFF.

This rearrangement joins TRBV6-5 to TRBJ1-1; maybe TRBD1 (6 bases). Trimming cost V 5 bases and J 9 bases, with 13 bases left between them. This CDR3 region has 12 residues. Germline assignment: CDR1 MNHEY and CDR2 SVGAGI. Written as DNA, the CDR3 is TGTGCCAGCAGTCACCGGACAGATAAAGCTTTCTTT. This gives the protein CASSHRTDKAFF.

V gene TRBV2 combines with J gene TRBJ1-5; D is unclear. This CDR3 contains 12 residues. V was trimmed by 3 bases and J by 6 bases, leaving 6 bases between them. Germline CDR1 reads SNHLY; CDR2 reads FYNNEI. Here the CDR3 reads CASSDEAQPQHF. The CDR3 DNA follows: TGTGCCAGCAGTGATGAGGCTCAGCCCCAGCATTTT.

The table lists this clone with a count of one. This may be a read error, as it is one base from a much larger clone. The gene calls are TRBV7-8 and TRBJ2-5; 10 bases are a match to TRBD1. CDR3 length: 15 amino acids. The germline V gene has CDR1 SGHVS and CDR2 FQNEAQ. J lost 4 bases, V lost 5 bases, and 7 bases had no gene match. This chain's CDR3 is CASSPRQGAGETQYF. The CDR3 region has the DNA TGTGCCAGCAGCCCACGACAGGGGGCAGGAGAGACCCAGTACTTC.

The chain links TRBV28 to TRBJ1-1; no clear D gene. The ends were cut back, 4 bases at V and 2 bases at J, with 14 bases in the middle. This CDR3 spans 15 amino acids. Germline V gene sequence: CDR1 MDHEN, CDR2 SYDVKM. This chain's CDR3 is CASSSEGRPNTEAFF. CDR3 bases: TGTGCCAGCAGTTCGGAAGGTAGGCCCAACACTGAAGCTTTCTTT. Combining the CDR3 with reference TRBV28 and TRBJ1-1 gives the whole variable domain DVKVTQSSRYLVKRTGEKVFLECVQDMDHENMFWYRQDPGLGLRLIYFSYDVKMKEKGDIPEGYSVSREKKERFSLILESASTNQTSMYLCASSSEGRPNTEAFFGQGTRLTVV.

This clone showed up just a few times. The chain carries TRBV18 and TRBJ1-5; unclear D gene. Germline CDR1 KGHSH, CDR2 LQKENI. Trimming took off 4 bases at V and 2 bases at J, with 9 bases between the two ends. The CDR3 runs to 14 residues. The CDR3 is CASSLWDGNQPQHF. The CDR3 coding sequence is TGTGCCAGCTCACTTTGGGATGGCAATCAGCCCCAGCATTTT.

This clone showed up just once. The chain recombines TRBV25-1 with TRBJ2-1; 11 nucleotides align to TRBD2. The ends lost 3 bases at V and 4 bases at J; junction bases unmatched: 8. The CDR3 sequence is 17 residues long. Germline CDR1 is MGHDK and CDR2 is SYGVNS. This CDR3 reads CASSESPGLAVYNEQFF. The CDR3 DNA sequence: TGTGCCAGCAGTGAGTCTCCGGGACTAGCGGTATACAATGAGCAGTTCTTC.

This clone was seen just once. This chain joins TRBV6-5 and TRBJ2-5; D unresolved. The CDR3 runs 14 residues. The germline V and J ends were trimmed by 2 bases and 4 bases, with 11 bases remaining between them. Germline CDR1 reads MNHEY; CDR2 reads SVGAGI. This chain's CDR3 is CASSYRPLGETQYF. CDR3 coding DNA: TGTGCCAGCAGTTACAGGCCCCTAGGAGAGACCCAGTACTTC.

The gene calls are TRBV7-3 and TRBJ2-2; 9 bases are a match to TRBD1. Germline loops: CDR1 SGHTA, CDR2 FQGTGA. This CDR3 region has 15 residues. Trimming removed 1 base from V and 6 bases from J; junction bases left unmatched: 3. CDR3 sequence: CASSLNRGLAGELFF. The CDR3 DNA sequence: TGTGCCAGCAGCTTAAACAGGGGGCTGGCCGGGGAGCTGTTTTTT.

This chain connects TRBV28 to TRBJ1-5; 7 bases are a match to TRBD1. The CDR3 runs to 15 residues. Germline assignment: CDR1 MDHEN and CDR2 SYDVKM. V was clipped by 3 bases and J by 5 bases; unmatched bases: 7. CDR3 amino acids: CASSFFGRGDQPQHF. The CDR3 coding sequence is TGTGCCAGCAGTTTTTTTGGCAGGGGGGATCAGCCCCAGCATTTT.

The rearrangement links TRBV7-3 to TRBJ2-4, with D possibly being TRBD2 (6 bases). The CDR3 runs to 15 residues. The ends were cut back, 5 bases at V and 8 bases at J, with 19 bases in the middle. Germline V gene data show CDR1 as SGHTA and CDR2 as FQGTGA. The CDR3 DNA reads as TGTGCCAGCAGCCCCGGCGGCGGGGAGGCCTACATTCAGTACTTC. This encodes CASSPGGGEAYIQYF.

This chain uses TRBV7-9 with TRBJ2-7; perhaps TRBD1 as D (6 bases). Germline CDR1 is SEHNR and CDR2 is FQNEAQ (reference sequence). The CDR3 is 14 amino acids. Deletions cut 4 bases from V and 2 bases from J, with 12 bases between. Here the CDR3 reads CASSSRDTAYEQYF. CDR3 DNA sequence: TGTGCCAGCAGCTCCAGGGACACTGCCTACGAGCAGTACTTC.

This clone was counted once. The chain recombines TRBV6-5 with TRBJ1-1, with 8 nucleotides matching TRBD1. The ends lost 5 bases at V and 0 bases at J; junction bases unmatched: 5. Germline V gene lookup returns CDR1 MNHEY and CDR2 SVGAGI. The CDR3 length is 15 residues. The CDR3 spells CASSNRDRLNTEAFF. The CDR3, as DNA: TGTGCCAGCAGTAACCGGGACAGGTTGAACACTGAAGCTTTCTTT.

This clone was recorded a few times. This chain links TRBV7-6 with TRBJ2-3; D remains unclear. Between the trimmed V and J ends, which lost 8 bases and 6 bases, there was a span of 9 bases. Germline values: CDR1 SGHVS, CDR2 FNYEAQ. The length of the CDR3 is 11 residues. CDR3 coding DNA: TGTGCCAGCCGAGATGCGGATACGCAGTATTTT. Amino acids: CASRDADTQYF.

The V gene is TRBV25-1, the J gene TRBJ1-1, with no clear D. This CDR3 region has 15 residues. CDR1 and CDR2 (germline): MGHDK, SYGVNS. The V end lost 3 bases, the J end lost 3 bases, and 14 bases lay between the germline ends. The chain's CDR3 is CASSDSRSGDTEAFF. The DNA for the CDR3 is TGTGCCAGCAGTGATAGCAGGTCCGGGGACACTGAAGCTTTCTTT.

The chain uses TRBV7-9 and TRBJ1-2; 12 nucleotides match TRBD1. V shed 5 bases, J shed 7 bases, and the junction held 8 bases outside the gene matches. CDR1 is SEHNR and CDR2 is FQNEAQ in the germline V gene (reference sequence). The CDR3 sequence is 15 residues long. CDR3 nucleotides: TGTGCCAGCAGCCTTCAGGGACAGGGGGCGCGTGGCTACACCTTC. Protein product: CASSLQGQGARGYTF.

The chain joins TRBV18 to TRBJ1-1, with TRBD1 matching 7 bases. Germline V CDR1 and CDR2: KGHSH, LQKENI. This CDR3 spans 17 amino acids. The trim removed 1 base at V and 1 base at J, leaving 9 bases unmatched. The CDR3 bases are TGTGCCAGCTCACCACAGGGGGCTGTCCCCAAGAACACTGAAGCTTTCTTT. This sequence encodes CASSPQGAVPKNTEAFF.

The chain recombines TRBV7-9 with TRBJ1-2; perhaps TRBD1 as D (5 bases). The CDR3 is 16 residues long. Germline loops: CDR1 SEHNR, CDR2 FQNEAQ (reference sequence). V lost 2 bases and J 6 bases, leaving 19 bases between the germline ends. Written as DNA, the CDR3 is TGTGCCAGCAGCTTAAGGCAGGGTCGGGGAGGAGATGGCTACACCTTC. Translated, it gives CASSLRQGRGGDGYTF. The complete variable domain, with remaining parts taken from reference TRBV7-9 and TRBJ1-2, reads DTGVSQNPRHKITKRGQNVTFRCDPISEHNRLYWYRQTLGQGPEFLTYFQNEAQLEKSRLLSDRFSAERPKGSFSTLEIQRTEQGDSAMYLCASSLRQGRGGDGYTFGSGTRLTVV.

This clone was detected once. The chain combines TRBV5-6 with TRBJ2-3; D gene ambiguous. CDR3 length: 14 amino acids. Trimming shortened V by 2 bases and J by 2 bases, and 9 bases separated the two germline ends. The V gene's germline CDR1 is SGHDT and CDR2 YYEEEE. The CDR3 protein is CASSFGPTTDTQYF. DNA for the CDR3: TGTGCCAGCAGCTTTGGGCCCACCACAGATACGCAGTATTTT.

V gene TRBV5-1 combines with J gene TRBJ2-5; D is undetermined. V was trimmed by 6 bases and J by 4 bases, leaving 10 bases between them. In germline, CDR1 is SGHRS, CDR2 YFSETQ. There are 12 residues in the CDR3. CDR3 bases: TGCGCCAGCACCCGATCGGGAGAGACCCAGTACTTC. Encoded protein: CASTRSGETQYF.